This T cell receptor (beta chain) was sequenced in a study of blood T cells in healthy people across ages. Germline CDR1 reads LGHDT; CDR2 reads YNNKEL (reference sequence). V shed 4 bases and J shed 5 bases, with 17 bases lying between them. The CDR3 loop spans 15 amino acids. Combining a sample-barcoded 5' primer with a J-beta primer mix, a second PCR ran for roughly 7 to 12 cycles. Every sample returned 2.5 million or more CDR3-containing paired-end reads. TCRdb re-derived calls from the 5' RACE reads in MiXCR, one entry per CDR3 protein. The data contain around 1,600,000 distinct CDR3 sequences, 42% of them seen just once; the ten biggest clones take up about 4%. Study-wide results and caveats: Per-million-T-cell TCR beta diversity fell roughly linearly with age.

There were healthy Caucasian individuals from Russia, aged about 6 to 100, serving as donors. Isolating PBMCs gave at least 7 million of these cells per sample. A remark on this clonotype: The target antigen is unknown.

This chain uses TRBV3-1 with TRBJ2-5; D is uncertain. Sequences were obtained from blood. This receptor was obtained from a woman under 30 in good health. The CDR3 DNA is TGTGCCAGCAGCCGGAGTCCGCGGTTCCTTGAGACCCAGTACTTC. Translated, it gives CASSRSPRFLETQYF.